The next 18 T cell receptor beta chains were all read from a single sample in a study of cytomegalovirus exposure and HLA in healthy donors. Primers: 60 Vbeta forward and 13 Jbeta reverse. TCRdb keeps only in-frame clones here, not all; method: immunoSEQ multiplex PCR. Here the sample spans about 110,000 clones, under 70% being singletons. Sequenced material: PBMCs. The source of these receptors is a man younger than 30 in good health and CMV-seropositive.

CDR3 DNA sequence: TGTGCCATCAGTGATTGGGCAGGGGGTTGGGGCACAGATACGCAGTATTTT. Residues: CAISDWAGGWGTDTQYF. The rearrangement uses TRBV10-3 and TRBJ2-3; 7 nucleotides match TRBD1. V gave up 3 bases and J gave up 1 base; unmatched junction bases: 10. In germline, CDR1 is ENHRY, CDR2 SYGVKD. The CDR3 runs to 17 residues.

The chain employs TRBV11-3 and TRBJ2-5; 9 nucleotides agree with TRBD1. CDR3 length: 15 residues. CDR1 SGHNT and CDR2 YENEEA come from the germline V gene. V gave up 5 bases and J gave up 5 bases; unmatched junction bases: 9. The CDR3 bases are TGTGCCAGCAGCGACACAGGGGGCGCGTATGAGACCCAGTACTTC. The encoded protein is CASSDTGGAYETQYF.

J is TRBJ2-7 and V is TRBV6-5; no clear D. The V gene's germline CDR1 is MNHEY and CDR2 SVGAGI. CDR3 length equals 11 residues. V lost 7 bases and J 4 bases, leaving 8 bases between the germline ends. As DNA, the CDR3 is TGTGCCAGCACTTTTTTATACGAGCAGTACTTC. Residues: CASTFLYEQYF.

This chain uses TRBV5-1 with TRBJ2-2; D not resolved. CDR1 SGHRS and CDR2 YFSETQ come from the germline V gene. This CDR3 comprises 15 residues. V was pared by 0 bases and J by 1 base, with 7 bases between. CDR3 sequence: CASSLAGRNTGELFF. The CDR3 nucleotides read TGCGCCAGCAGCTTGGCAGGCAGGAACACCGGGGAGCTGTTTTTT.

J is TRBJ2-5 and V is TRBV4-1; perhaps TRBD2 as D (5 bases). Germline-derived CDR1 and CDR2 are MGHRA and YSYEKL. The V and J ends lost 0 bases and 7 bases respectively, with 15 bases between them. The CDR3 length is 15 residues. For the CDR3, the DNA is TGCGCCAGCAGCCAAGATTGGACCGCACGGGGGACCCAGTACTTC. Its protein product is CASSQDWTARGTQYF.

This chain connects TRBV19 to TRBJ1-1; possible D gene TRBD1, 5 bases. CDR1 LNHDA and CDR2 SQIVND come from the germline V gene (reference sequence). This CDR3 has 12 residues. Trimming pared 4 bases from V and 7 bases from J, leaving 10 bases between. The CDR3 DNA sequence: TGTGCCAGTAGTAAACGACAGAATGAAGCTTTCTTT. This codes for CASSKRQNEAFF.

This clone was recorded a few times. The gene calls are TRBV6-1 and TRBJ1-2, with TRBD1 matching over 10 bases. The J segment lost 7 bases and the V segment lost 1 base, leaving 3 bases of the junction unmatched. Germline values: CDR1 MNHNS, CDR2 SASEGT. This CDR3 spans 14 amino acids. The CDR3 DNA is TGTGCCAGCAGTGAAGGGACAGGGGGGTGTGGCTACACCTTC. Translation gives CASSEGTGGCGYTF.

There are a few counts of this clone. The rearrangement links TRBV15 to TRBJ1-6, with 7 bases identical to TRBD1. The V gene end was trimmed by 9 bases and the J gene end by 5 bases; junction bases not matched to a gene: 1. Germline CDR1 is LNHNV and CDR2 is YYDKDF (reference sequence). This CDR3 region has 12 residues. CDR3 amino acids: CATGQDNSPLHF. The CDR3 bases are TGTGCCACAGGACAGGATAATTCACCCCTCCACTTT.

This clone was counted once. The V gene is TRBV4-2, the J gene TRBJ2-2, with TRBD2 matching over 10 bases. Germline CDR1 reads LGHNA; CDR2 reads YNFKEQ. V was pared by 0 bases and J by 1 base, with 5 bases of the junction left unmatched. This CDR3 has 18 residues. Here the CDR3 DNA reads TGTGCCAGCAGCCAAGAGCCTAGCGGGGGCGGGAACACCGGGGAGCTGTTTTTT. It translates to CASSQEPSGGGNTGELFF.

This clone was counted once. This chain links TRBV7-2 with TRBJ1-5, with D possibly being TRBD1 (6 bases). V dropped 1 base and J dropped 1 base, with 8 bases sitting between them. The CDR3 has 15 residues. Germline assignment: CDR1 SGHTA and CDR2 FQGNSA. CDR3 DNA sequence: TGTGCCAGCAGCTTAGGGCAGGGGAGCAATCAGCCCCAGCATTTT. It codes for CASSLGQGSNQPQHF.

This chain uses TRBV29-1 with TRBJ2-5; 15 bases are a match to TRBD2. V lost 5 bases, J lost 4 bases, and 8 bases stayed unmatched. This CDR3 spans 16 amino acids. CDR1 SQVTM and CDR2 ANQGSEA come from the germline V gene. CDR3 DNA sequence: TGCAGCGTTTCCGGACTAGCGGGGGGGCTAAGAGAGACCCAGTACTTC. Encoded protein: CSVSGLAGGLRETQYF.

V is TRBV9 and J is TRBJ2-3, with TRBD2 matching 14 bases. Germline V gene data show CDR1 as SGDLS and CDR2 as YYNGEE. The CDR3 runs to 16 residues. V was pared by 2 bases and J by 7 bases, with 6 bases of the junction left unmatched. The CDR3 nucleotides are TGTGCCAGCAGCGTGGGACTAGCGGGGGCCGGGAATACGCAGTATTTT. Protein sequence: CASSVGLAGAGNTQYF.

The chain employs TRBV27 and TRBJ2-3; 7 nucleotides line up with TRBD2. The CDR3 has 15 amino acids. The germline V gene has CDR1 MNHEY and CDR2 SMNVEV (reference sequence). Unmatched junction bases numbered 8, after V lost 6 bases and J lost 2 bases. The CDR3 spells CASSLIRGVTDTQYF. The CDR3 bases are TGTGCCAGCAGCCTAATCCGGGGGGTCACAGATACGCAGTATTTT.

The J gene is TRBJ2-5, the V gene TRBV5-1, with TRBD2 matching 13 bases. The J segment lost 4 bases and the V segment lost 4 bases, leaving 10 bases of the junction unmatched. This CDR3 is 17 amino acids long. Germline loops: CDR1 SGHRS, CDR2 YFSETQ. This CDR3 is CASSAGTSGISGETQYF. DNA for the CDR3: TGCGCCAGCAGCGCTGGGACTAGCGGGATTTCTGGAGAGACCCAGTACTTC. Filled out from reference TRBV5-1 and TRBJ2-5, the complete variable domain reads KAGVTQTPRYLIKTRGQQVTLSCSPISGHRSVSWYQQTPGQGLQFLFEYFSETQRNKGNFPGRFSGRQFSNSRSEMNVSTLELGDSALYLCASSAGTSGISGETQYFGPGTRLLVL.

The chain has TRBV5-6 and TRBJ1-5; a weak D match, TRBD1 (6 bases). Trimming cost V 4 bases and J 5 bases, with 19 bases left between them. CDR3 length equals 16 residues. CDR1 is SGHDT and CDR2 is YYEEEE in the germline V gene. The CDR3 DNA reads TGTGCCAGCAGCCGCTACAGGGCCGATTGGGATCAGCCCCAGCATTTT. Residues: CASSRYRADWDQPQHF.

The chain joins TRBV11-3 to TRBJ2-3, with 15 bases that match TRBD2. From germline, CDR1 is SGHNT and CDR2 YENEEA. J lost 1 base, V lost 7 bases, and 9 bases had no gene match. CDR3 size: 18 residues. CDR3 in amino acids: CASTARTSGGGGTDTQYF. The DNA for the CDR3 is TGTGCCAGCACCGCCCGGACTAGCGGGGGGGGTGGCACAGATACGCAGTATTTT.

The CDR3 loop is CSVVVTERGEKLFF. The CDR3 DNA follows: TGCAGCGTTGTTGTTACGGAACGAGGGGAAAAACTGTTTTTT. The gene calls are TRBV29-1 and TRBJ1-4; D is undetermined. V was pared by 4 bases and J by 8 bases, with 17 bases between. CDR1 is SQVTM, CDR2 ANQGSEA, per germline. This CDR3 region has 14 residues.

The rearrangement uses TRBV5-1 and TRBJ1-2, with TRBD1 as a possible D gene (6 bases). Per the germline V gene, CDR1 is SGHRS and CDR2 is YFSETQ. V lost 3 bases to trimming and J lost 1 base, with 13 bases between them. The CDR3 consists of 15 residues. The CDR3 region is CASSSVGGGNYGYTF. The CDR3 coding sequence is TGCGCCAGCAGCTCGGTTGGGGGCGGTAACTATGGCTACACCTTC.